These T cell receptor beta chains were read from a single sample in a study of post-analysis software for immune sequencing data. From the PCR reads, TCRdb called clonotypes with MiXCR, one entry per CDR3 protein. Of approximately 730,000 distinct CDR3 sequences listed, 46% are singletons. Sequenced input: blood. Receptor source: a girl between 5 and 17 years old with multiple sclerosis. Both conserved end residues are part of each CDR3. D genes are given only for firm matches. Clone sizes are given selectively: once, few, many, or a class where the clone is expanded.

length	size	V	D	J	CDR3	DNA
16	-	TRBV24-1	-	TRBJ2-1	CATRGGGGSSYNEQFF	TGTGCCACCAGAGGGGGCGGGGGGAGCTCCTACAATGAGCAGTTCTTC
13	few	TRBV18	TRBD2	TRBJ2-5	CASSTGGPETQYF	TGTGCCAGCTCAACGGGGGGTCCAGAGACCCAGTACTTC
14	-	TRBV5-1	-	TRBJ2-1	CASSPEGGAYGQFF	TGCGCCAGCAGCCCGGAGGGGGGGGCTTACGGGCAGTTCTTC
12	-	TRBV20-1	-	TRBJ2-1	CSAIPGQNEQFF	TGCAGTGCTATTCCCGGGCAAAATGAGCAGTTCTTC
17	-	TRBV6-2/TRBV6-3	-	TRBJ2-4	CASSYPRGSGVKNIQYF	TGTGCCAGCAGTTATCCTAGGGGATCTGGAGTCAAAAACATTCAGTACTTC
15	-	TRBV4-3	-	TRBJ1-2	CASSQDRAGLGGYTF	TGCGCCAGCAGCCAAGATCGGGCAGGGCTCGGGGGCTACACCTTC
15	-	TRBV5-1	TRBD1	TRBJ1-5	CASSPGTGGYQPQHF	TGCGCCAGCAGCCCCGGGACAGGGGGCTATCAGCCCCAGCATTTT
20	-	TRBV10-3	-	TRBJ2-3	CAISESTPGPPSLGPDTQYF	TGTGCCATCAGTGAGTCGACTCCTGGTCCCCCGTCTTTGGGTCCAGATACGCAGTATTTT
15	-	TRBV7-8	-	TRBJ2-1	CASSKGGATYNEQFF	TGTGCCAGCAGCAAAGGGGGGGCTACCTACAATGAGCAGTTCTTC
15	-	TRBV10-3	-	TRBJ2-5	CAISPDSGKQETQYF	TGTGCCATCAGTCCGGACAGCGGAAAACAAGAGACCCAGTACTTC
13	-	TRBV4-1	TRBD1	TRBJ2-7	CASSFGTGTEQYF	TGCGCCAGCAGCTTCGGGACAGGAACCGAGCAGTACTTC